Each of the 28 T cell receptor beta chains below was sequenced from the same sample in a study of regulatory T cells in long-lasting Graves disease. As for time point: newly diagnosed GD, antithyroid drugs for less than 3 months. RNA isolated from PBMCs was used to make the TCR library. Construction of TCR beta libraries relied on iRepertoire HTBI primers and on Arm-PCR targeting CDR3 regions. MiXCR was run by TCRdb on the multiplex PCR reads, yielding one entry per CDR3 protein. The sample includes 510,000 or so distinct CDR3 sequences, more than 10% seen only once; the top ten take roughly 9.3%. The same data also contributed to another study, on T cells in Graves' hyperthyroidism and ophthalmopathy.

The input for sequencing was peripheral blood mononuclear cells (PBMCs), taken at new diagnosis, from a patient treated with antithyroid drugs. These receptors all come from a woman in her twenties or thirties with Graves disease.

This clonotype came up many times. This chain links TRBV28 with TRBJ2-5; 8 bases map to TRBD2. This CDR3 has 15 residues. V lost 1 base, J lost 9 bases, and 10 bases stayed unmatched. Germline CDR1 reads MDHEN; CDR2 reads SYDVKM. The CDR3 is CASSLSTGGQGAQYF. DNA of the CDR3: TGTGCCAGCAGTTTATCAACGGGGGGGCAAGGGGCCCAGTACTTC.

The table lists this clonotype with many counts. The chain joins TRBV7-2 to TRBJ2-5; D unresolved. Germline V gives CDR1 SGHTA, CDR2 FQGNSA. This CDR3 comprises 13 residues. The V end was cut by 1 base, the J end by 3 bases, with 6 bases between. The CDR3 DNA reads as TGTGCCAGCAGCTTAGGACGCAAAGAGACCCAGTACTTC. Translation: CASSLGRKETQYF.

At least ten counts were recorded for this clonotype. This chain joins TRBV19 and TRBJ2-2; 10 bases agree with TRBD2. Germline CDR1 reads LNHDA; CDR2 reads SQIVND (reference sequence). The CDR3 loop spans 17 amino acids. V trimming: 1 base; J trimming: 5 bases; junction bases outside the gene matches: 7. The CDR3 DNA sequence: TGTGCCAGTAGTATAGTTCCTAGCGGGAGTTTAACCGGGGAGCTGTTTTTT. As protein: CASSIVPSGSLTGELFF.

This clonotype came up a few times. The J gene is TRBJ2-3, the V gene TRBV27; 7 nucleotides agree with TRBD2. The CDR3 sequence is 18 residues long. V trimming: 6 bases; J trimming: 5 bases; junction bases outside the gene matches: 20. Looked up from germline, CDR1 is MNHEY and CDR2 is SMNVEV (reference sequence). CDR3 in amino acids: CASSRRSLAAKVGDTQYF. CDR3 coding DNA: TGTGCCAGCAGCCGAAGATCTCTAGCGGCTAAAGTCGGAGATACGCAGTATTTT.

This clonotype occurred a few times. CDR3 bases: TGCGCCAGCAGCCCCGACGGGACAAACTATGGCTACACCTTC. It encodes CASSPDGTNYGYTF. The chain couples TRBV5-1 to TRBJ1-2; perhaps TRBD1 as D (6 bases). V lost 4 bases and J 2 bases, leaving 12 bases between the germline ends. This CDR3 is built from 14 residues. CDR1 SGHRS and CDR2 YFSETQ come from the germline V gene.

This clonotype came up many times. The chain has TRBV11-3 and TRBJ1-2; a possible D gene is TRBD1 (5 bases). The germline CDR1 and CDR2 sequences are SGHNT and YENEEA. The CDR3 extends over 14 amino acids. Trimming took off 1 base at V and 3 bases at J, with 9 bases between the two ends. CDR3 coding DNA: TGTGCCAGCAGCTTAGGACAGCGCTACTATGGCTACACCTTC. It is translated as CASSLGQRYYGYTF.

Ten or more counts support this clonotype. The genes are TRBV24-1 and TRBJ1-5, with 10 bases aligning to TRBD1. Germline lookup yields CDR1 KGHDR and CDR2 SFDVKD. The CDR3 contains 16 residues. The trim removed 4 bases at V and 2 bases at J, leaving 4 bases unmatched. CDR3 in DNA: TGTGCCACCAGTGACTCCGGGACAGGGGGCAATCAGCCCCAGCATTTT. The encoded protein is CATSDSGTGGNQPQHF.

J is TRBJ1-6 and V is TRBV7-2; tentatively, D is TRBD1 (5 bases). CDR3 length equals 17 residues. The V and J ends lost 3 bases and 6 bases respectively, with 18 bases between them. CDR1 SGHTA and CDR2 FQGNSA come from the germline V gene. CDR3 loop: CASSFVGGFTANSPLHF. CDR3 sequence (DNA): TGTGCCAGCAGCTTCGTCGGGGGATTTACGGCTAATTCACCCCTCCACTTT.

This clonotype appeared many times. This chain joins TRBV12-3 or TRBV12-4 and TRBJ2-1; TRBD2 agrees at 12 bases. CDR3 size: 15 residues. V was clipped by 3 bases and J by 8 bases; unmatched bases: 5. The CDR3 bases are TGTGCCAGCAGTTTGAAGACTAGCGGGAGTTATGAGCAGTTCTTC. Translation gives CASSLKTSGSYEQFF.

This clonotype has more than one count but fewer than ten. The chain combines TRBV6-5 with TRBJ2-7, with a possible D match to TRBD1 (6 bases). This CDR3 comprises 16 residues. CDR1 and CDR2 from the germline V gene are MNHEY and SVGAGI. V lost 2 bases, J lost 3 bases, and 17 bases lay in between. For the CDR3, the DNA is TGTGCCAGCAGTTACCCAACCGGGACACCGGGCTACGAGCAGTACTTC. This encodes CASSYPTGTPGYEQYF.

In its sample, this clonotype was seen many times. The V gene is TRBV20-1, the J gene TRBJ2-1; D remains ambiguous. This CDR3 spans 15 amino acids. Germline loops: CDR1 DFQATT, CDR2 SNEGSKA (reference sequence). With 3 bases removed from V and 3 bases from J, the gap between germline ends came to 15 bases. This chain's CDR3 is CSASPGGNIYNEQFF. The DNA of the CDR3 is TGCAGTGCTAGTCCCGGCGGTAACATCTACAATGAGCAGTTCTTC.

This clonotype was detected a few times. The CDR3 sequence is CASSPFSGLETQYF. As DNA, the CDR3 is TGTGCCAGCAGCCCATTCTCGGGCCTGGAGACCCAGTACTTC. The chain carries TRBV9 and TRBJ2-3; D is unresolved. The J call may be mistaken, given a closer DNA end match to TRBJ2-5. Germline V CDR1 and CDR2: SGDLS, YYNGEE. The CDR3 sequence is 14 residues long.

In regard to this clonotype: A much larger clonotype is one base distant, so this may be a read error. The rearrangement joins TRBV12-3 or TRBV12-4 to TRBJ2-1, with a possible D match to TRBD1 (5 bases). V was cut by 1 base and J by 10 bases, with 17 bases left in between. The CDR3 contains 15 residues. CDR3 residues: CASSLETVVSYEQFF. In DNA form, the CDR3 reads TGTGCCAGCAGTTTAGAGACAGTGGTGTCCTACGAGCAGTTCTTC.

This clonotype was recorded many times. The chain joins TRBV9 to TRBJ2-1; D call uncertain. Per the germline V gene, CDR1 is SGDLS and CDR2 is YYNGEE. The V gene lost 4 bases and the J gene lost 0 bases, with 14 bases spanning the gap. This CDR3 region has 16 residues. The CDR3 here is CASSKESDSSYNEQFF. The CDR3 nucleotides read TGTGCCAGCAGCAAGGAGTCTGATAGCTCCTACAATGAGCAGTTCTTC.

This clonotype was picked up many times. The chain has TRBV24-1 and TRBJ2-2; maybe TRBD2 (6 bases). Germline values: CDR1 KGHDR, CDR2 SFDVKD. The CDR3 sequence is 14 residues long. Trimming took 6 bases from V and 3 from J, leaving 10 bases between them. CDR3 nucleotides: TGTGCCACCAGTCTGGGCGGGGACACCGGGGAGCTGTTTTTT. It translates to CATSLGGDTGELFF.

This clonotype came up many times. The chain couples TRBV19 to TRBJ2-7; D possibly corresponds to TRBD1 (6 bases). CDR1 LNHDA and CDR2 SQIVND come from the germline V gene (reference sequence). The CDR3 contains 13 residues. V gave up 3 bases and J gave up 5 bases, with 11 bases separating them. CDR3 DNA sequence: TGTGCCAGTAGTATCCCACAGGGCCACGAGCAGTACTTC. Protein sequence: CASSIPQGHEQYF.

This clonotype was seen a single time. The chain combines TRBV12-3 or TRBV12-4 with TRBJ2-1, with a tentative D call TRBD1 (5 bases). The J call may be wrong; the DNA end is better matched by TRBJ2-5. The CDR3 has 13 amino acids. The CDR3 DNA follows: TGTGCCAGCAGTACTACAGGTCAAGAGACCCAGTACTTC. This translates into CASSTTGQETQYF.

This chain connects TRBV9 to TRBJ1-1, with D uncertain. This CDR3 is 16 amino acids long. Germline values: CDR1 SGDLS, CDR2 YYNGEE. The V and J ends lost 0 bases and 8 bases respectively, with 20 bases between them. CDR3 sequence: CASSVVGHWGTPEAFF. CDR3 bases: TGTGCCAGCAGCGTAGTTGGTCATTGGGGAACACCCGAAGCTTTCTTT.

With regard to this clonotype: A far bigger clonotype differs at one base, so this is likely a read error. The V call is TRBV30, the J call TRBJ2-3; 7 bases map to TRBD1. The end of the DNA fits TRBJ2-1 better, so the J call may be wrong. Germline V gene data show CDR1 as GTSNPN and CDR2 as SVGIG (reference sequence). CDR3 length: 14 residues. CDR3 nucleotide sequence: TGTGCCTGGAGTACCGACAGGGTTCCGGATGAGCAGTTCTTC. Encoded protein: CAWSTDRVPDEQFF.

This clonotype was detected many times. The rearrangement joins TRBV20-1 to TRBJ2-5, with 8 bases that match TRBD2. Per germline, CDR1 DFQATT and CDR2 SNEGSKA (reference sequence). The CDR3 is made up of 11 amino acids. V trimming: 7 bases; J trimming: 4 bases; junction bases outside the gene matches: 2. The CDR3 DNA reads TGCAGTGGGGGACTAGTAGAGACCCAGTACTTC. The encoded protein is CSGGLVETQYF.

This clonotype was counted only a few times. The DNA for the CDR3 is TGTGCCACAGGAACGGGCACAGATACGCAGTATTTT. Protein: CATGTGTDTQYF. The rearrangement uses TRBV28 and TRBJ2-3, with D hard to call. Germline lookup yields CDR1 MDHEN and CDR2 SYDVKM. The ends were cut back, 10 bases at V and 1 base at J, with 9 bases in the middle. The CDR3 loop spans 12 amino acids.

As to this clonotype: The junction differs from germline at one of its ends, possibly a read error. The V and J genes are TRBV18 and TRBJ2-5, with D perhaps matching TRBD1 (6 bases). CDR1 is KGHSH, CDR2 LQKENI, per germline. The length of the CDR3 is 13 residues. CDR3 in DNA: TGTACCAGCTCACCAACAACAGGGGAGACCCAGTACTTC. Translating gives CTSSPTTGETQYF. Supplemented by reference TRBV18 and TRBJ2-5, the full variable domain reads NAGVMQNPRHLVRRRGQEARLRCSPMKGHSHVYWYRQLPEEGLKFMVYLQKENIIDESGMPKERFSAEFPKEGPSILRIQQVVRGDSAAYFCTSSPTTGETQYFGPGTRLLVL.

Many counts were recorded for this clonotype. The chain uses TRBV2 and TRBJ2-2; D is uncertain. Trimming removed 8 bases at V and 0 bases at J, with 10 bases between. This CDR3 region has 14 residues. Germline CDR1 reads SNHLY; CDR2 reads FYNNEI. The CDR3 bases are TGTGCCAGCGGGTCGCTCGCGAACACCGGGGAGCTGTTTTTT. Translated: CASGSLANTGELFF.

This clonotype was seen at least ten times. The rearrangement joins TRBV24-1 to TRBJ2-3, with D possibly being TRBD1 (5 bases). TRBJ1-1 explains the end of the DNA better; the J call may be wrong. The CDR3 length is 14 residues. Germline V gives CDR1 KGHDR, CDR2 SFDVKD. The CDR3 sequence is CATSDFGTQGGAFF. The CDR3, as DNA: TGTGCCACCAGTGATTTTGGGACCCAAGGAGGAGCTTTCTTT.

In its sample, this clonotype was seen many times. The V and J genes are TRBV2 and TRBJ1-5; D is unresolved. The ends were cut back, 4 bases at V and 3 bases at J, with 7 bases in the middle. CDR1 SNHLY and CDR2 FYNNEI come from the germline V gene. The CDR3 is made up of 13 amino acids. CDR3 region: CASSGRINQPQHF. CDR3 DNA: TGTGCCAGCAGTGGACGTATCAATCAGCCCCAGCATTTT.

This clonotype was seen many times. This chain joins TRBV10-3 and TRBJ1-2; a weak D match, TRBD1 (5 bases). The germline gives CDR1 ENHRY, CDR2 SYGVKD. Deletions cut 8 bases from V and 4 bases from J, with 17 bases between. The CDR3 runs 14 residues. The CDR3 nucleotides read TGTGCCATCGGGGCGATCGGCGCAAGCTATGGCTACACCTTC. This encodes CAIGAIGASYGYTF.

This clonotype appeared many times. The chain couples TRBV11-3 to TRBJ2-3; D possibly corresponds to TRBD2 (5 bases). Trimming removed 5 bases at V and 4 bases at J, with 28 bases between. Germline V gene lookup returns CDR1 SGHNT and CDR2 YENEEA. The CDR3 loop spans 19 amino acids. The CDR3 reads CASSQGWTVGRSLADTQYF. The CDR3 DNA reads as TGTGCCAGCAGCCAAGGGTGGACTGTAGGTAGAAGCCTGGCAGATACGCAGTATTTT.

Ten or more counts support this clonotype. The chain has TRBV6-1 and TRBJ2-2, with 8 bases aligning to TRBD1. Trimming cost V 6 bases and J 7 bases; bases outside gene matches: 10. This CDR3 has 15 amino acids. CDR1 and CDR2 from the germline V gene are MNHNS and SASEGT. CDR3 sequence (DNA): TGTGCCAGCAGGGCGGACAGGGACTGGTACGGGGAGCTGTTTTTT. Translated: CASRADRDWYGELFF.